This entry describes one TCR beta chain. The antigen remains unidentified. Trimming cost V 3 bases and J 7 bases; bases outside gene matches: 6. The CDR3 loop spans 17 amino acids. Germline assignment: CDR1 LNHNV and CDR2 YYDKDF (reference sequence). PCR amplification relied on 60 Vbeta primers (plus 13 Jbeta primers). The repertoire was sequenced with immunoSEQ multiplex PCR; TCRdb's copy has only in-frame clones and lacks some. This table holds around 120,000 clones, more than 80% found once. The source of the sample is a study of cytomegalovirus exposure and HLA in healthy donors. General observations from the study: Exclusion as indistinguishable affected some V segments, including TRBV6-2 and TRBV6-3. Within the data, a cluster of highly shared sequence variants was likely a sequencing artifact. Looking again later, the authors saw that most CMV-associated TCR beta chains seemed HLA-restricted.

The sequence was obtained from a woman aged 40 to 55 in good health and CMV-seropositive. The specimen was PBMCs. V and J are TRBV15 and TRBJ2-4, with 16 nucleotides matching TRBD2. The CDR3 spells CATSRVGLAGGINIQYF. CDR3 nucleotides: TGTGCCACCAGCAGGGTGGGACTAGCGGGGGGGATTAACATTCAGTACTTC.